The clone carrying this T cell receptor (beta chain) was detected a few times. No antigen is known for it. These data come from a study of T cell repertoires in cytomegalovirus infection. The wider study: Alongside well-studied HLA-B-restricted CMV epitopes, recently identified HLA-C-restricted CMV epitopes were also used. Both CMV infection and a matching HLA type were indicated by public TCR beta signatures. Study results and limitations: HLA-C-restricted CMV clonotypes gave the most frequent clonotype in two of eight donors. The cumulative frequency of public TCR beta families identified carriers of CMV plus the relevant HLA.

TCRdb ran MiXCR on the reads and lists one entry per CDR3 protein. Of roughly 860,000 distinct CDR3 sequences in the sample, roughly 33% were seen once. Germline V gives CDR1 ENHRY, CDR2 SYGVKD. The CDR3 loop spans 16 amino acids. V was trimmed by 7 bases and J by 4 bases, leaving 19 bases between them. The sequencing used cultured CD8+ T cells from PBMCs, collected from culture after CMV antigen stimulation. The rearrangement joins TRBV10-3 to TRBJ2-2; D is possibly TRBD1 or TRBD2 (5 bases each). This clonotype originated in a human donor in good health (CMV status not recorded). Some clones in this sample may be carry-over from other donors' samples. For the CDR3, the DNA is TGTGCCATCACCTCCGGGGCCAGGGTAGGCACCGGGGAGCTGTTTTTT. Protein sequence: CAITSGARVGTGELFF.